This TCR beta chain was recovered during a study of CD8 T cells in Susac syndrome. Trimming took off 2 bases at V and 6 bases at J, with 5 bases between the two ends. CDR1 is SGDLS and CDR2 is YYNGEE in the germline V gene. CDR3 length: 12 amino acids. RNA in amounts of roughly 0.45 to 1 ug was reverse transcribed with random hexamers. MiXCR, run by TCRdb on the immunoSEQ multiplex PCR reads, gives a single entry per CDR3 protein. The repertoire has 75,000 to 100,000 distinct CDR3 sequences, approximately 95% of them found once; the top ten carry over 0.35%. The chain uses TRBV9 and TRBJ2-2; D remains ambiguous. The receptor comes from a human donor with Susac syndrome. Sequenced: CD8+ T cells from PBMCs. Here the CDR3 DNA reads TGTGCCAGCAGCGTTAGTCCCGGGGAGCTGTTTTTT. Translated: CASSVSPGELFF.